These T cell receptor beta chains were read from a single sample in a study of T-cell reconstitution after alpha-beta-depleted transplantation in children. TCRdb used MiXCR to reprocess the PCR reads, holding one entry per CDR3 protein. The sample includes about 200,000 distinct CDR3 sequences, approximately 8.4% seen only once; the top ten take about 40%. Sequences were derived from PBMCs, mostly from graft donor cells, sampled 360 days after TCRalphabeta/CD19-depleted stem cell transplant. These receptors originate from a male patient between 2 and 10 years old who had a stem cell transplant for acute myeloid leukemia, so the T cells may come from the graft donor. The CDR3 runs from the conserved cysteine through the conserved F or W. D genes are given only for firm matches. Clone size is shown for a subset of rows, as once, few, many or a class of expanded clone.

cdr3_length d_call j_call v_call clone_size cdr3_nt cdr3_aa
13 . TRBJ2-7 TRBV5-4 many TGTGCCAGCACCAAGACTGGCTCCTACGAGCAGTACTTC CASTKTGSYEQYF
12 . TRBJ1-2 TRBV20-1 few TGCAGTGCTACCCGGGGGAACTATGGCTACACCTTC CSATRGNYGYTF
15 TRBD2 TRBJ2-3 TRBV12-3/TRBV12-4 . TGTGCCAGCAGTTACGGCGGGGGGCGCATAGGAACGCAGTATTTT CASSYGGGRIGTQYF
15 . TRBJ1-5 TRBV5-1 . TGCGCCAGCAGCCTAACTGGGGGAGGCAATCAGCCCCAGCATTTT CASSLTGGGNQPQHF
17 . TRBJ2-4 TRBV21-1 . TGTGCCAGCAAAAATGGCCCGGGAAGGGTCGCCAAAAACATTCAGTACTTC CASKNGPGRVAKNIQYF
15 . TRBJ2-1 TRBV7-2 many TGTGCCAGCAGCGTTGGGGGAGTCCCCTACAATGAGCAGTTCTTC CASSVGGVPYNEQFF
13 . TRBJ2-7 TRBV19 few TGTGCCAGTAGTATAAAGGTCTCCTACGAGCAGTACTTC CASSIKVSYEQYF
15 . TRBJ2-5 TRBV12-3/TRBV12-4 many TGTGCCAGCAGTCCCTCAAGGGCTTGGGGAAAGACCCAGTACTTC CASSPSRAWGKTQYF
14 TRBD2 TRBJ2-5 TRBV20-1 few TGCAGTGCTAGTGGTAGCGGGAGACAAGAGACCCAGTACTTC CSASGSGRQETQYF
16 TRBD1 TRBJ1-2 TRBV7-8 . TGTGCCAGCAGCTTAGTAGGGGGCGGCTCAAACTATGGCTACACCTTC CASSLVGGGSNYGYTF
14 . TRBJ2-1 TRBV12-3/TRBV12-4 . TGTGCCAGCAGTTTGGAGACTAACTACAATGAGCAGTTCTTC CASSLETNYNEQFF